The present T cell receptor beta chain was sequenced within a study of blood T cell repertoires in COVID-19. Trimming removed 3 bases from V and 6 bases from J, with 9 bases in between. The CDR3 runs 13 residues. The germline V gene encodes CDR1 LGHNA and CDR2 YNFKEQ. Original processing notes: Reference gene primer amplification yielded estimated nucleated cell counts. Sequencing was performed with immunoSEQ multiplex PCR; in TCRdb, only in-frame clones are kept and a portion is missing. The V and J calls and the clone size are those of that table, but D and trimming were determined from the DNA. Of a few hundred thousand clones in the sample, about nine tenths were seen once.

V gene TRBV4-2 combines with J gene TRBJ2-1; possible D gene TRBD1, 5 bases. Sequencing was done on a sample of peripheral blood. The TCR originated in a man in his forties or fifties who had recovered from COVID-19. This chain's CDR3 is CASSQGLFNEQFF. DNA for the CDR3: TGTGCCAGCAGCCAGGGGCTGTTCAATGAGCAGTTCTTC.